These 20 T cell receptor beta chains were all obtained from the same sample, sequenced in a study of molecular identifiers for immune sequencing clone quantification. TCRdb itself ran the PCR reads through MiXCR, one entry per CDR3 protein. Among about 510,000 distinct CDR3 sequences listed, approximately 25% were seen once. The specimen was naive CD8+ T cells from blood, with Jurkat cell RNA spiked in. Subset indicated: FACS-sorted CD8+CD4-CCR7+CD45RA+ naive T cells. These receptors all stem from a human donor in good health. Some libraries in this study had Jurkat cell RNA spiked in.

Concerning this clonotype itself: A read error may explain this, as a much larger clone is one base away. A read error is likely, as this CDR3 ends without the conserved phenylalanine or tryptophan. The rearrangement joins TRBV15 to TRBJ2-3; D is unresolved. The CDR3 spans 14 residues. Deletions cut 3 bases from V and 4 bases from J, with 11 bases between. Germline V lookup: CDR1 LNHNV, CDR2 YYDKDF (reference sequence). CDR3 region: CATSSVYNADTQYL. The CDR3 coding sequence is TGTGCCACCAGCAGTGTTTATAACGCAGATACGCAGTATCTT.

The sample holds many counts of this clonotype. The chain couples TRBV28 to TRBJ2-3; the match to TRBD1 covers 8 bases. The germline V gene has CDR1 MDHEN and CDR2 SYDVKM. The CDR3 covers 15 residues. V dropped 2 bases and J dropped 1; count of bases not matched to a gene: 2. In DNA, the CDR3 is TGTGCCAGCAGTTTAGGGACAGGCCGCACAGATACGCAGTATTTT. The encoded protein is CASSLGTGRTDTQYF.

For this clonotype: A much more abundant neighbour one base away suggests this may be a read error. The CDR3 is CASCLESGPYYEQYF. The DNA for the CDR3 is TGTGCCAGCTGCTTAGAATCGGGCCCCTACTACGAGCAGTACTTC. The rearrangement uses TRBV7-9 and TRBJ2-7; the D is unclear. Germline loops: CDR1 SEHNR, CDR2 FQNEAQ (reference sequence). The CDR3 runs 15 residues.

The table lists this clonotype with a few counts. The rearrangement uses TRBV3-1 and TRBJ1-1; 8 positions match TRBD1. CDR3 size: 14 residues. J was trimmed by 5 bases and V by 1 base; bases with no gene match: 3. The V gene's germline CDR1 is LGHDT and CDR2 YNNKEL (reference sequence). The CDR3 spells CASSQGQGWTEAFF. CDR3 nucleotide sequence: TGTGCCAGCAGCCAAGGACAGGGGTGGACTGAAGCTTTCTTT.

This chain uses TRBV18 with TRBJ2-3, with 12 bases fitting TRBD1. CDR3 length equals 15 residues. After removal of 4 bases from V and 6 bases from J, the junction contained 5 bases not matched to a gene. CDR1 is KGHSH, CDR2 LQKENI, per germline. CDR3 loop: CASSLTGTGGDTQYF. The CDR3 DNA sequence: TGTGCCAGCTCACTTACCGGGACAGGGGGCGATACGCAGTATTTT.

This clonotype was seen at least ten times. J is TRBJ2-7 and V is TRBV6-5; perhaps TRBD1 as D (5 bases). The germline CDR1 and CDR2 sequences are MNHEY and SVGAGI. The CDR3 contains 15 residues. The germline V and J ends were trimmed by 2 bases and 5 bases, with 16 bases remaining between them. CDR3 protein: CASSYSAGWSDEQYF. Written as DNA, the CDR3 is TGTGCCAGCAGTTACAGTGCAGGGTGGAGCGACGAGCAGTACTTC.

The chain uses TRBV12-3 or TRBV12-4 and TRBJ1-5; TRBD1 might be the D (5 bases). The CDR3 runs to 16 residues. The V gene lost 6 bases and the J gene lost 5 bases, with 20 bases spanning the gap. The CDR3 DNA follows: TGTGCCAGCAGCTCTTTGGCCGGACGGGACGATCAGCCCCAGCATTTT. This sequence encodes CASSSLAGRDDQPQHF.

The V gene is TRBV19, the J gene TRBJ1-1; the D gene is possibly TRBD1 (5 bases). Germline assignment: CDR1 LNHDA and CDR2 SQIVND (reference sequence). Trimming removed 1 base at V and 1 base at J, with 19 bases between. The CDR3 runs to 18 residues. The DNA of the CDR3 is TGTGCCAGTAGTATAGTGGTGTTTGAGGGGTCAGAGAACACTGAAGCTTTCTTT. Translated: CASSIVVFEGSENTEAFF.

There are many counts of this clonotype. The chain uses TRBV6-7 and TRBJ2-7; 11 positions match TRBD1. TRBV6-7 counts as an open reading frame of uncertain function. V dropped 5 bases and J dropped 3; count of bases not matched to a gene: 9. This CDR3 comprises 16 residues. CDR3 in amino acids: CASSDRTGGGCYEQYF. The CDR3 DNA reads as TGTGCCAGCAGTGACCGGACAGGGGGCGGGTGCTACGAGCAGTACTTC.

Only a few counts were recorded for this clonotype. CDR3 in amino acids: CASSGIAGGTGELFF. DNA for the CDR3: TGTGCCAGCAGCGGGATAGCGGGAGGTACCGGGGAGCTGTTTTTT. The chain uses TRBV9 and TRBJ2-2; TRBD2 matches 10 bases. The CDR3 has 15 amino acids. Germline-derived CDR1 and CDR2 are SGDLS and YYNGEE. The V and J ends lost 3 bases and 5 bases, in that order; junction bases with no gene match: 4.

The sample holds a few counts of this clonotype. J is TRBJ2-1 and V is TRBV2; 10 nucleotides agree with TRBD2. The CDR3 consists of 17 residues. From germline, CDR1 is SNHLY and CDR2 FYNNEI. The junction had 10 bases not matched to a gene; V was cut back by 2 bases and J by 6 bases. CDR3 protein: CASSENFLAGATNEQFF. The CDR3 coding sequence is TGTGCCAGCAGTGAAAATTTCCTAGCGGGGGCGACCAATGAGCAGTTCTTC.

Regarding this clonotype: An end of the junction differs from the germline gene, which may be a read error. The rearrangement joins TRBV20-1 to TRBJ2-1; the D is unclear. CDR3 size: 14 residues. Germline-derived CDR1 and CDR2 are DFQATT and SNEGSKA (reference sequence). CDR3 sequence: CSVRDRSTYNEQFF. Written as DNA, the CDR3 is TGCAGTGTTAGAGATCGGTCTACATACAATGAGCAGTTCTTC.

V and J are TRBV12-3 or TRBV12-4 and TRBJ2-5; 8 bases are a match to TRBD1. J gave up 2 bases and V 5 bases, and 7 bases lay outside the gene matches. The CDR3 has 15 residues. The DNA of the CDR3 is TGTGCCAGCAGTAAGCAGGGGGCAGAACAAGAGACCCAGTACTTC. It specifies CASSKQGAEQETQYF.

The J gene is TRBJ1-5, the V gene TRBV27; D possibly corresponds to TRBD1 (6 bases). Germline assignment: CDR1 MNHEY and CDR2 SMNVEV (reference sequence). The CDR3 runs to 14 residues. The V end lost 4 bases, the J end lost 6 bases, and 13 bases lay between the germline ends. The chain's CDR3 is CASSWGADTQPQHF. The DNA for the CDR3 is TGTGCCAGCAGTTGGGGGGCCGACACTCAGCCCCAGCATTTT.

The chain carries TRBV19 and TRBJ1-5; 8 bases align to TRBD1. Germline V gene data show CDR1 as LNHDA and CDR2 as SQIVND (reference sequence). The CDR3 totals 15 residues. The V gene end was trimmed by 2 bases and the J gene end by 5 bases; junction bases not matched to a gene: 5. Written as DNA, the CDR3 is TGTGCCAGTAGTATAAGCCGGACAGGGCATCAGCCCCAGCATTTT. Translation gives CASSISRTGHQPQHF.

At least ten counts were recorded for this clonotype. The rearrangement links TRBV11-3 to TRBJ2-1; 7 positions match TRBD2. V dropped 5 bases and J dropped 12; count of bases not matched to a gene: 16. In germline, CDR1 is SGHNT, CDR2 YENEEA. The CDR3 extends over 15 amino acids. The CDR3 spells CASSTSRDYHLGQFF. The DNA for the CDR3 is TGTGCCAGCAGCACAAGCCGGGACTATCATCTCGGGCAGTTCTTC.

This clonotype has only a few counts. This chain joins TRBV19 and TRBJ2-3; D perhaps matches TRBD2 (6 bases). Germline lookup yields CDR1 LNHDA and CDR2 SQIVND (reference sequence). CDR3 length equals 13 residues. Trimming removed 9 bases from V and 1 base from J, with 11 bases in between. Here the CDR3 DNA reads TGTGCCAGCGAGGAGGGAGGCACAGATACGCAGTATTTT. Translated, it gives CASEEGGTDTQYF.

Written as DNA, the CDR3 is TGTGCCAGCAGTTACTTACCCCAGGGGGCCGACGAGCAGTACTTC. This translates into CASSYLPQGADEQYF. J is TRBJ2-7 and V is TRBV6-6, with 8 positions matching TRBD1. This CDR3 has 15 amino acids. Germline CDR1 and CDR2: MNHNY and SVGAGI (reference sequence). With V trimmed by 1 base and J by 5 bases, 7 bases remained unmatched.

The rearrangement links TRBV28 to TRBJ2-2; D is ambiguous. The CDR3 has 20 amino acids. V gave up 5 bases and J gave up 6 bases, with 31 bases separating them. Germline CDR1 reads MDHEN; CDR2 reads SYDVKM. In nucleotides, the CDR3 is TGTGCCAGCAGTCCCCGGGCTGAGCTGAGTATCGGTTCAGCCCCCGGGGAGCTGTTTTTT. As protein: CASSPRAELSIGSAPGELFF.

Concerning this clonotype itself: At one boundary the junction diverges from the germline segment, which might be a read error. V is TRBV7-9 and J is TRBJ1-2; possible D gene TRBD1, 6 bases. The CDR3 loop spans 9 amino acids. In germline, CDR1 is SEHNR, CDR2 FQNEAQ (reference sequence). The CDR3 reads CASSLIGGF. The DNA of the CDR3 is TGTGCCAGCAGCTTAATAGGGGGCTTC.